These T cell receptor beta chains were read from a single sample in a study of T-cell reconstitution after alpha-beta-depleted transplantation in children. Each CDR3 protein is one row after TCRdb ran MiXCR on the PCR reads. Of about 98,000 distinct CDR3 sequences in the sample, approximately 5.4% were seen once. Sequencing was performed on PBMCs, mostly from graft donor cells, taken 60 days after TCRalphabeta/CD19-depleted stem cell transplant. These receptors were taken from a female patient aged 2-9 years who had a stem cell transplant for Fanconi anemia, so the T cells may come from the graft donor. Both conserved end residues are part of each CDR3. A D gene is named only where the DNA matches it firmly. Only part of the rows carry a size: once, few, many, or a class if the clone is expanded.

clone size	D gene	V gene	J gene	CDR3 DNA	CDR3 protein
few	TRBD2	TRBV7-8	TRBJ2-5	TGTGCCAGCAGCCGTGGACTAGCGTTAGAGACCCAGTACTTC	CASSRGLALETQYF
many	.	TRBV4-2	TRBJ2-7	TGTGCCAGCAGCCAAGATGGGCAGGGAGGACCCTACGAGCAGTACTTC	CASSQDGQGGPYEQYF
many	TRBD2	TRBV7-3	TRBJ2-3	TGTGCCAGCAGCTTATTGGGTCGCGGGAGGGAAACAGATACGCAGTATTTT	CASSLLGRGRETDTQYF
many	TRBD1	TRBV7-9	TRBJ1-2	TGTGCCAGCAGCTTATGGGACAGGGATGAGGGCTACACCTTC	CASSLWDRDEGYTF
.	TRBD2	TRBV5-1	TRBJ2-5	TGCGCCAGCAGCTTGCGGGCCCTAGCGGGACGAACCGGGGAGACCCAGTACTTC	CASSLRALAGRTGETQYF
many	.	TRBV29-1	TRBJ2-6	TGCAGCGTCAGGGTTTTTAGCTCTGGGGCCAACGTCCTGACTTTC	CSVRVFSSGANVLTF
.	.	TRBV5-1	TRBJ2-7	TGCGCCAGCAGGCGGGCCCGGGACTCCCCAGTTCAGTACTTC	CASRRARDSPVQYF
few	TRBD1	TRBV18	TRBJ1-5	TGTGCCAGCTCACCATATGGACAGGGGGCTGGACAGCCCCAGCATTTT	CASSPYGQGAGQPQHF
many	TRBD1	TRBV20-1	TRBJ1-1	TGCAGTGCACCTCGAACAGGGGGAACTGAAGCTTTCTTT	CSAPRTGGTEAFF
few	TRBD2	TRBV7-3	TRBJ2-1	TGTGCCAGCAGCTCGGGACTAGCGGACAAGAATGAGCAGTTCTTC	CASSSGLADKNEQFF
many	.	TRBV3-1	TRBJ2-1	TGTGCCAGCAGCCAAAGACCTTTCTCCTACAATGAGCAGTTCTTC	CASSQRPFSYNEQFF
many	.	TRBV5-1	TRBJ2-5	TGCGCCAGCAGCTACGCACCCAGGGAGACCCAGTACTTC	CASSYAPRETQYF
few	.	TRBV5-1	TRBJ1-1	TGCGCCAGCAGCTCGTACAGCATAAACACTGAAGCTTTCTTT	CASSSYSINTEAFF
many	.	TRBV20-1	TRBJ1-1	TGCAGTGCCTGGGGCCGAAGTATCCACACTGAAGCTTTCTTT	CSAWGRSIHTEAFF
many	.	TRBV14	TRBJ2-7	TGTGCCAGCAGCCAAGGACGGGGGGCGCGGAGGGAGCAGTACTTC	CASSQGRGARREQYF
.	.	TRBV4-1	TRBJ2-7	TGCGCCAGCAGCCAAGCTTACGGGTCCTACGAGCAGTACTTC	CASSQAYGSYEQYF
many	.	TRBV7-2	TRBJ2-2	TGTGCCAGCAGCTTCGGTAGAGGCACCGGGGAGCTGTTTTTT	CASSFGRGTGELFF
many	TRBD2	TRBV20-1	TRBJ2-1	TGCAGTGCTATGGGACTAGCGGACGTCAATGAGCAGTTCTTC	CSAMGLADVNEQFF
many	.	TRBV9	TRBJ2-1	TGTGCCAGCAGCGTAGGGGGGTGGTCAGGGGACGACAATGAGCAGTTCTTC	CASSVGGWSGDDNEQFF
.	.	TRBV25-1	TRBJ2-3	TGTGCCAGCAGTGAATCGGGCTTAAGGGCTAGCACAGATACGCAGTATTTT	CASSESGLRASTDTQYF
few	.	TRBV2	TRBJ2-3	TGTGCCAGCAGGGTCTACACAGATACGCAGTATTTT	CASRVYTDTQYF
few	.	TRBV28	TRBJ1-1	TGTGCCAGCAGGTCATACAGCGGAATGAACACTGAAGCTTTCTTT	CASRSYSGMNTEAFF
many	.	TRBV12-3/TRBV12-4	TRBJ1-5	TGTGCCAGCAGCAACAGGGTCTCTGTCTATAGCAATCAGCCCCAGCATTTT	CASSNRVSVYSNQPQHF
many	TRBD2	TRBV4-2	TRBJ2-3	TGTGCCAGCAGCCAAGACCCGGGACTAGTGGGAGATACGCAGTATTTT	CASSQDPGLVGDTQYF
many	TRBD1	TRBV27	TRBJ2-2	TGTGCCAGCAGTTTATCTCCATGGGACAGGGAGAACACCGGGGAGCTGTTTTTT	CASSLSPWDRENTGELFF
many	.	TRBV28	TRBJ2-2	TGTGCCAGCATAGGCAGTCCGGGGGAGCTGTTTTTT	CASIGSPGELFF
.	TRBD1	TRBV7-9	TRBJ1-1	TGTGCCAGCAGCCCCCGACAGGGTCTAATGAACACTGAAGCTTTCTTT	CASSPRQGLMNTEAFF
.	.	TRBV12-3/TRBV12-4	TRBJ1-5	TGTGCCAGCAGTGGGGGGTTCGGTACACTGACGAATCAGCCCCAGCATTTT	CASSGGFGTLTNQPQHF
many	.	TRBV7-9	TRBJ2-1	TGTGCCAGCAGCTCAGGACTAACGTCCTACAATGAGCAGTTCTTC	CASSSGLTSYNEQFF
.	.	TRBV5-1	TRBJ2-7	TGCGCCAGCAGCTTGGCGTGGCTCTCTCGAGAGCAGTACTTC	CASSLAWLSREQYF
many	TRBD1	TRBV18	TRBJ2-5	TGTGCCAGCTCAGCAAGACAGGGTGAGACCCAGTACTTC	CASSARQGETQYF
many	.	TRBV9	TRBJ2-1	TGTGCCAGCAGCGTAGGAGTCGACAATGAGCAGTTCTTC	CASSVGVDNEQFF
few	.	TRBV29-1	TRBJ1-4	TGCAGCGTTGAAAAGCATGGTAATGAAAAACTGTTTTTT	CSVEKHGNEKLFF
few	.	TRBV14	TRBJ1-4	TGTGCCAGCAGCCAAAGCACGGGACATCCCACTGAAAAACTGTTTTTT	CASSQSTGHPTEKLFF